The rows below give T cell receptor beta chains drawn from one sample of a study of blood T cell repertoires in COVID-19. The method was immunoSEQ multiplex PCR; TCRdb's version includes in-frame clones alone and lacks a portion of them. The data hold some 200,000 clones, with about 80% observed a single time. Sequenced: PBMCs or T cells enriched from blood (not recorded which). The receptors were gathered from a woman aged 40 to 49 with acute COVID-19. The CDR3 runs from the conserved cysteine through the conserved F or W. A D gene is named only where the DNA matches it firmly. Part of the rows lack a size; the others show once, few, many or a class for expanded clones.

TRBJ2-4 NA TRBV18 NA TGTGCCAGCTCACCCCCCGGAGAAAACATTCAGTACTTC CASSPPGENIQYF
TRBJ1-1 NA TRBV12-5 NA TGTGCTAGTGGTTTGACAGGGAACACTGAAGCTTTCTTT CASGLTGNTEAFF
TRBJ2-2 NA TRBV27 NA TGTGCCAGCAGCGAGGGCGTCGGGGAGCTGTTTTTT CASSEGVGELFF
TRBJ2-3 NA TRBV5-6 NA TGTGCCAGCAGCTTGCGCCCCCCTCGGAGCATAGATACGCAGTATTTT CASSLRPPRSIDTQYF
TRBJ2-7 NA TRBV28 NA TGTGCCAGCAGTCGAAGGGGTCTAAAGACCTACGAGCAGTACTTC CASSRRGLKTYEQYF
TRBJ1-5 TRBD1 TRBV7-8 NA TGTGCCAGCAGCTTAGAGGGGACAGGGGTATATCAGCCCCAGCATTTT CASSLEGTGVYQPQHF
TRBJ1-3 NA TRBV18 NA TGTGCCAGCTCACAGACGACAGAGTCCTCTGGAAACACCATATATTTT CASSQTTESSGNTIYF
TRBJ2-7 NA TRBV6-6 NA TGTGCCAGCAGTGGCAGGGATACCTACGAGCAGTACTTC CASSGRDTYEQYF
TRBJ2-3 TRBD2 TRBV5-5 NA TGTGCCAGCAGCTTCCTGGACGGGACTATGGATACGCAGTATTTT CASSFLDGTMDTQYF
TRBJ1-6 TRBD1 TRBV5-4 NA TGTGCCAGCAGCTGGGACAGTCCTGCACCCCTCCACTTT CASSWDSPAPLHF
TRBJ1-1 NA TRBV7-2 NA TGTGCCAGCAGCTTAGGGGGCTTTGGGATTGAAGCTTTCTTT CASSLGGFGIEAFF
TRBJ2-7 NA TRBV11-2 few TGTGCCAGCAGGGGCATGGGGACATCCTACGAGCAGTACTTC CASRGMGTSYEQYF
TRBJ1-3 NA TRBV2 NA TGTGCCAGCACAGGCTCCTCTGGAAACACCATATATTTT CASTGSSGNTIYF
TRBJ1-1 TRBD1 TRBV10-3 NA TGTGCCATCAGTGACCCGGGACAGCTGAACACTGAAGCTTTCTTT CAISDPGQLNTEAFF
TRBJ1-2 TRBD1 TRBV18 NA TGTGCCAGCTCACCGGGACAGGGGAAGGTCTATGGCTACACCTTC CASSPGQGKVYGYTF